Sequencing of this TCR beta chain was carried out in a study of blood T cell repertoires in COVID-19. Study-wide background: PBMCs, B-cell-depleted T cells, or T cells provided the cDNA or gDNA that made up the material.

Cohort placement rested on clinical history that participants reported themselves. Cohort 3 recovery required two negative PCRs, clearance, or symptom resolution. In its sample, this clone was seen a few times. Original data processing: Estimation of nucleated cell counts was performed using reference gene primer amplification. Clones were read by immunoSEQ multiplex PCR, and TCRdb kept only the in-frame ones, dropping some. V and J calls and clone size are given by that table; D and trimming were obtained from the DNA. The data hold almost 250,000 clones, with around 89% observed a single time. Germline CDR1 is ENHRY and CDR2 is SYGVKD. The CDR3 runs to 15 residues. The V end lost 3 bases, the J end lost 0 bases, and 12 bases lay between the germline ends.

The TCR comes from a woman in her twenties or thirties who had recovered from COVID-19. The sample was PBMCs or T cells enriched from blood (not recorded which). V gene TRBV10-3 combines with J gene TRBJ2-7; D gene unclear. The CDR3 spells CAISDDIGNSYEQYF. CDR3 nucleotide sequence: TGTGCCATCAGTGACGACATCGGTAACTCCTACGAGCAGTACTTC.